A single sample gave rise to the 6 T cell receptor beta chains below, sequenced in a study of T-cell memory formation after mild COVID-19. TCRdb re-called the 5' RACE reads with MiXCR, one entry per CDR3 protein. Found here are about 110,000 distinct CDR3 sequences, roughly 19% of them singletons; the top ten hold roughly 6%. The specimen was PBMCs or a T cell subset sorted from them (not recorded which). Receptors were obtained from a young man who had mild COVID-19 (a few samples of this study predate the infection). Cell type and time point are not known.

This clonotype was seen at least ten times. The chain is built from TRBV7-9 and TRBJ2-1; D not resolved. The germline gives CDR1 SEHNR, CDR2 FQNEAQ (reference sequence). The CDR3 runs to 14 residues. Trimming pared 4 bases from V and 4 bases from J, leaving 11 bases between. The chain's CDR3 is CASSSPESYNEQFF. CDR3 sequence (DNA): TGTGCCAGCAGCTCGCCGGAGAGTTACAATGAGCAGTTCTTC.

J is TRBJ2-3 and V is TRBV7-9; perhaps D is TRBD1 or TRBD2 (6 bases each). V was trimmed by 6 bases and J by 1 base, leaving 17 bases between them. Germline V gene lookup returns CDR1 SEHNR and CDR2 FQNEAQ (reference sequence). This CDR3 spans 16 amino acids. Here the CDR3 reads CASSSRGGRGTDTQYF. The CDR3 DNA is TGTGCCAGCAGTTCTCGTGGGGGGCGCGGCACAGATACGCAGTATTTT.

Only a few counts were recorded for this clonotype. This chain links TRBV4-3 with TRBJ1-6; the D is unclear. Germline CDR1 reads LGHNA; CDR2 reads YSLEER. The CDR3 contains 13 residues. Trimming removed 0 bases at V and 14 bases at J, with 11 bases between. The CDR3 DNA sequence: TGCGCCAGCAGCCAAGAAAGAAGGTCCTCCCTCCACTTT. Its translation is CASSQERRSSLHF.

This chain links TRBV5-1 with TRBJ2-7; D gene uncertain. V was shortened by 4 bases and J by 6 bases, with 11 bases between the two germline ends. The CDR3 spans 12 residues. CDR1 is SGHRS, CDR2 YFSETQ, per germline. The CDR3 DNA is TGCGCCAGCAGCGCCTCCGGGCGCGAGCAGTACGTC. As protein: CASSASGREQYV.

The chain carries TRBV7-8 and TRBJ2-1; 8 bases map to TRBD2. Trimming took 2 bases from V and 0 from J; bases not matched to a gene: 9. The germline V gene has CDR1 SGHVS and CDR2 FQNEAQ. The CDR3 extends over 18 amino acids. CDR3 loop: CASSLRRAGVSSYNEQFF. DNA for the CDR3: TGTGCCAGCAGCTTACGGCGAGCGGGGGTTAGCTCCTACAATGAGCAGTTCTTC.

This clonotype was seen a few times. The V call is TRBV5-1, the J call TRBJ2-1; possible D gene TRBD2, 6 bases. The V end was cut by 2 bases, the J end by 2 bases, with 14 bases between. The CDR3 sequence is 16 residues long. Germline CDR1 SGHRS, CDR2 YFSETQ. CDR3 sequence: CASSFQEGGAYNEQFF. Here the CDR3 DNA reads TGCGCCAGCAGCTTTCAGGAGGGTGGGGCCTACAATGAGCAGTTCTTC.